The clone carrying this T cell receptor (beta chain) was counted between two and nine times. Its antigen is not known. TCRdb passed the reads through MiXCR, listing each CDR3 protein once. The repertoire holds approximately 630,000 distinct CDR3 sequences, 20% to 30% seen once, with less than 9.5% in the top ten. The source of the sample is a study of T cell repertoires in cytomegalovirus infection. The length of the CDR3 is 15 residues. The germline V gene has CDR1 DFQATT and CDR2 SNEGSKA (reference sequence). V lost 3 bases to trimming and J lost 3 bases; unmatched junction nucleotides: 5. Whole-study findings and limits: Accumulated public TCR beta family frequency recognized individuals carrying CMV together with the relevant HLA. Within the response measured ex vivo, HLA-C-restricted CMV-specific TCR beta clonotypes were dominant.

The chain is built from TRBV20-1 and TRBJ1-5; 10 bases agree with TRBD1. The source is a human donor in good health (CMV status not recorded). Some clones in this sample may be carry-over from other donors' samples. Sequencing input: CD8+ T cells from PBMCs. CDR3 amino acids: CSARGQGFTNQPQHF. CDR3 nucleotide sequence: TGCAGTGCTAGGGGACAGGGGTTTACCAATCAGCCCCAGCATTTT.